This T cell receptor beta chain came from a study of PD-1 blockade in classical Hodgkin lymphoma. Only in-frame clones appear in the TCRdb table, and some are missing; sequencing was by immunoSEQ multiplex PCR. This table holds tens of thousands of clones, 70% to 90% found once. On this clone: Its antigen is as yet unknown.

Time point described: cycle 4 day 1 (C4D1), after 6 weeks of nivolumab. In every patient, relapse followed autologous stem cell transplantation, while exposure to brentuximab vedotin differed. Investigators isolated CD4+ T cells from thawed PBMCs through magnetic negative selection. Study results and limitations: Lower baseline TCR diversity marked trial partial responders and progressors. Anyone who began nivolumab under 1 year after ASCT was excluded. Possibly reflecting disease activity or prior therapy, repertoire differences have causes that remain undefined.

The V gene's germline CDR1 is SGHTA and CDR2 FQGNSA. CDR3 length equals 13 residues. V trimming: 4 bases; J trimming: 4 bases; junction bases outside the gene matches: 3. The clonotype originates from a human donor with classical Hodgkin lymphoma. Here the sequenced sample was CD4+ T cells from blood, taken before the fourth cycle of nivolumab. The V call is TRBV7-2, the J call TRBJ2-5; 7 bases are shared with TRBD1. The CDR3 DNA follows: TGTGCCAGCAGCTCCAGGGGGAGAGAGACCCAGTACTTC. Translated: CASSSRGRETQYF.